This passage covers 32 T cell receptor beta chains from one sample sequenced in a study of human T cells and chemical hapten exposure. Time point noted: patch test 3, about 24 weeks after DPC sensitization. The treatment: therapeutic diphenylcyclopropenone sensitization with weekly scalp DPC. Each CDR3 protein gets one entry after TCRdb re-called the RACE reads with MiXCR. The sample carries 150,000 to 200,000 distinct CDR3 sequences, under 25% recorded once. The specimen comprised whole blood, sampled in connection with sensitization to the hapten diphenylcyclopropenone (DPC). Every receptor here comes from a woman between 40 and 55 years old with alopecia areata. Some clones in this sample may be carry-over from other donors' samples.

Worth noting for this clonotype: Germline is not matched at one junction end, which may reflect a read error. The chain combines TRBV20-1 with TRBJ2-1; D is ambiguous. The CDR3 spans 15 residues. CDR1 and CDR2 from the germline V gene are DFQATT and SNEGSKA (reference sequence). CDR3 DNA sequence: TGCAGTGCCAGAGAACGGGCGGACCGCTACAATGAGCAGTTCTTC. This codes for CSARERADRYNEQFF.

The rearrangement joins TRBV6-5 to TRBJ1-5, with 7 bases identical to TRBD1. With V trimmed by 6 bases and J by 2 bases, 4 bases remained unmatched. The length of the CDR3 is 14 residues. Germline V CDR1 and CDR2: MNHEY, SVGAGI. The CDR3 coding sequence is TGTGCCAGCAGGACAGGGTATGGCAATCAGCCCCAGCATTTT. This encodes CASRTGYGNQPQHF.

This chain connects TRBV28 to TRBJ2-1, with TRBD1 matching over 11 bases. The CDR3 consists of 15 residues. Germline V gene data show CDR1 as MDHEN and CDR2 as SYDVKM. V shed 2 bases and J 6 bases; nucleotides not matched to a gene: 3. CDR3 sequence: CASSLGTGGINEQFF. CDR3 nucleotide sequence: TGTGCCAGCAGTTTAGGGACAGGGGGAATCAATGAGCAGTTCTTC.

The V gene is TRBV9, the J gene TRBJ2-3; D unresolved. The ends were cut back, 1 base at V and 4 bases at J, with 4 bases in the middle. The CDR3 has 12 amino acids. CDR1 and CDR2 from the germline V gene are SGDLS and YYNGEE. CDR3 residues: CASSVTADTQYF. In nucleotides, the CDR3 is TGTGCCAGCAGCGTAACAGCAGATACGCAGTATTTT.

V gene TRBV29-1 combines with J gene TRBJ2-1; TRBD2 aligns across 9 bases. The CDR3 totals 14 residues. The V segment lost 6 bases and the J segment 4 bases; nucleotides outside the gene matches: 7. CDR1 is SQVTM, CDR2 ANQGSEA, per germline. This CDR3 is CSVAGGIYYNEQFF. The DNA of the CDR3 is TGCAGCGTGGCGGGAGGGATTTATTACAATGAGCAGTTCTTC.

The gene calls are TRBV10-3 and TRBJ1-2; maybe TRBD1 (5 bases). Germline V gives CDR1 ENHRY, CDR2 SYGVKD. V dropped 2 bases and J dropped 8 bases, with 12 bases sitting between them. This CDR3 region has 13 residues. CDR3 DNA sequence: TGTGCCATCAGTGAGCTATGGACAAAAGGCTACACCTTC. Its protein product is CAISELWTKGYTF.

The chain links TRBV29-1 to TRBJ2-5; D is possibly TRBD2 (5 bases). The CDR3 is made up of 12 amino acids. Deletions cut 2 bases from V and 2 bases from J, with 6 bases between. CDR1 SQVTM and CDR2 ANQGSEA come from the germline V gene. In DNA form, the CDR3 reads TGCAGCGTTGAAAGAGGGCAAGAGACCCAGTACTTC. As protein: CSVERGQETQYF.

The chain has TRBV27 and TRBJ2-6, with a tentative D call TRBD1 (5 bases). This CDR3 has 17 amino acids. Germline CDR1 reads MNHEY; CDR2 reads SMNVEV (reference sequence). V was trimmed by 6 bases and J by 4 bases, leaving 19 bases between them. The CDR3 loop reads CASRPIITGTGANVLTF. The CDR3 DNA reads TGTGCCAGCAGGCCGATAATTACAGGAACAGGGGCCAACGTCCTGACTTTC. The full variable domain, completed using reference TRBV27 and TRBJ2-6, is EAQVTQNPRYLITVTGKKLTVTCSQNMNHEYMSWYRQDPGLGLRQIYYSMNVEVTDKGDVPEGYKVSRKEKRNFPLILESPSPNQTSLYFCASRPIITGTGANVLTFGAGSRLTVL.

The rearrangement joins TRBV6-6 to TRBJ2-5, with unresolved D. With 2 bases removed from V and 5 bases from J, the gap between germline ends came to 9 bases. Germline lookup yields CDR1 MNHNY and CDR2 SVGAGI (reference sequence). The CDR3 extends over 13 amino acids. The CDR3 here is CASSYRISETQYF. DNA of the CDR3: TGTGCCAGCAGTTACAGGATCTCGGAGACCCAGTACTTC.

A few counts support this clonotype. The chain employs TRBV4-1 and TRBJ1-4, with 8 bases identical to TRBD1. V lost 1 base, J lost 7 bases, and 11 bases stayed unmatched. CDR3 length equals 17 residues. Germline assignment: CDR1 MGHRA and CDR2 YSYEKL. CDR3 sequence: CASSQVAQGARGEKLFF. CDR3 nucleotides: TGCGCCAGCAGCCAAGTTGCCCAGGGGGCGCGGGGTGAAAAACTGTTTTTT.

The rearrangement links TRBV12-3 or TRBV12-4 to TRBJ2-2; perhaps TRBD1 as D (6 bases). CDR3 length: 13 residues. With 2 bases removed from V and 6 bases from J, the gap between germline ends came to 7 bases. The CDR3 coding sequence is TGTGCCAGCAGTTTATGGGGGCCCGGGGAGCTGTTTTTT. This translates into CASSLWGPGELFF.

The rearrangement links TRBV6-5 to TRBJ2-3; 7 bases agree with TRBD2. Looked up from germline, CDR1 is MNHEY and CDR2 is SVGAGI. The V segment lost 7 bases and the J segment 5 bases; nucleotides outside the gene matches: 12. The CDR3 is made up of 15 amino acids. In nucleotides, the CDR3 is TGTGCCAGCACCAACTTAGGGGCGGGAGTAGATACGCAGTATTTT. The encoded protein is CASTNLGAGVDTQYF.

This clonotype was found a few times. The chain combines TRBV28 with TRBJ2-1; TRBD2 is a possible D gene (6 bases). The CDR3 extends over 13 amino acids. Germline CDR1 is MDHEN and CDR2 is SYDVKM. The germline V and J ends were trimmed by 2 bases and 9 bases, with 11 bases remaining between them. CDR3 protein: CASSLAGGVEQFF. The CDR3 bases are TGTGCCAGCAGTTTAGCCGGGGGAGTTGAGCAGTTCTTC. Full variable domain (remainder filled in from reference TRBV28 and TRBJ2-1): DVKVTQSSRYLVKRTGEKVFLECVQDMDHENMFWYRQDPGLGLRLIYFSYDVKMKEKGDIPEGYSVSREKKERFSLILESASTNQTSMYLCASSLAGGVEQFFGPGTRLTVL.

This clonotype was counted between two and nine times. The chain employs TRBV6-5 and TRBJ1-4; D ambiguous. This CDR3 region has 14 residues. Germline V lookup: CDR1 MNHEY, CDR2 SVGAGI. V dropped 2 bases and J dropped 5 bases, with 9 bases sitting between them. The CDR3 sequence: CASSYAGGNEKLFF. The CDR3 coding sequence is TGTGCCAGCAGTTACGCGGGCGGGAATGAAAAACTGTTTTTT.

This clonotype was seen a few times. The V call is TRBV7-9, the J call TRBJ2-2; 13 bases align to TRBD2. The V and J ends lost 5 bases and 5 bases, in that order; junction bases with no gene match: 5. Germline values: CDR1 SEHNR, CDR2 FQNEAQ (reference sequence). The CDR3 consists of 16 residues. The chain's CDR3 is CASSTGTSGATGELFF. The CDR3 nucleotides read TGTGCCAGCAGCACCGGGACTAGCGGGGCGACCGGGGAGCTGTTTTTT. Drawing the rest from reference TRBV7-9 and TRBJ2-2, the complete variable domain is DTGVSQNPRHKITKRGQNVTFRCDPISEHNRLYWYRQTLGQGPEFLTYFQNEAQLEKSRLLSDRFSAERPKGSFSTLEIQRTEQGDSAMYLCASSTGTSGATGELFFGEGSRLTVL.

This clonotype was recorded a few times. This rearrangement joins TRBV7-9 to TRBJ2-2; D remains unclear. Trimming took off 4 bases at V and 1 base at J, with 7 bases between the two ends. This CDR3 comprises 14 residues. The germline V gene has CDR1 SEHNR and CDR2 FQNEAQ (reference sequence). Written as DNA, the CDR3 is TGTGCCAGCAGCTATGCGGAGAACACCGGGGAGCTGTTTTTT. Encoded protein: CASSYAENTGELFF. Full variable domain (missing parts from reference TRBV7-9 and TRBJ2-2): DTGVSQNPRHKITKRGQNVTFRCDPISEHNRLYWYRQTLGQGPEFLTYFQNEAQLEKSRLLSDRFSAERPKGSFSTLEIQRTEQGDSAMYLCASSYAENTGELFFGEGSRLTVL.

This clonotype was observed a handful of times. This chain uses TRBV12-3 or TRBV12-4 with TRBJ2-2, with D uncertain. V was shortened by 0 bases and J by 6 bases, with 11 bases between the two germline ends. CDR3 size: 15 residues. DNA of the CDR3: TGTGCCAGCAGTTTAGCCGTACAACTGCCCGGGGAGCTGTTTTTT. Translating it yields CASSLAVQLPGELFF.

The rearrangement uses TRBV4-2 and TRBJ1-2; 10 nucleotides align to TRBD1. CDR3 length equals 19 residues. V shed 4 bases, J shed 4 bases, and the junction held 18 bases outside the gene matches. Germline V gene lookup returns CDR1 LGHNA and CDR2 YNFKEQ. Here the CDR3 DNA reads TGTGCCAGCAGCCTCTACAAGGGCCGACAGGGGGCCCCAAGCTATGGCTACACCTTC. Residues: CASSLYKGRQGAPSYGYTF.

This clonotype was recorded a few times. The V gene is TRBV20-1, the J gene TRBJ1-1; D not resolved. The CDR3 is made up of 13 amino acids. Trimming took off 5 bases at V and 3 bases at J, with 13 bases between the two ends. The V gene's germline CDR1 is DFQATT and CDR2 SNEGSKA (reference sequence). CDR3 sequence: CSALRVVDTEAFF. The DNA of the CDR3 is TGCAGTGCTCTTAGGGTTGTCGACACTGAAGCTTTCTTT.

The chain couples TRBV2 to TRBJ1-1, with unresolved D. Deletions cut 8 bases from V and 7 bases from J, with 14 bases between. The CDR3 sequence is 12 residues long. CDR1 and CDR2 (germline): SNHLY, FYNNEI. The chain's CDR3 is CASYVGMGEAFF. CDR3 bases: TGTGCCAGCTATGTGGGGATGGGTGAAGCTTTCTTT.

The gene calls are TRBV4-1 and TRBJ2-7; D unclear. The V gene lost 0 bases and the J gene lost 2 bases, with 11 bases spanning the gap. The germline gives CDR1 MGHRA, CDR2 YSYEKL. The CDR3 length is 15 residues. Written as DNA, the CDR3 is TGCGCCAGCAGCCAAGAACCGATCCGCGCCTACGAGCAGTACTTC. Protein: CASSQEPIRAYEQYF.

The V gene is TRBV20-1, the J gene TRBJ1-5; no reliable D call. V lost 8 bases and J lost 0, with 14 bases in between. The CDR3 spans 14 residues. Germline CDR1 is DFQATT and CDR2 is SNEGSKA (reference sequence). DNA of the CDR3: TGCAGTTCTTCAGGAGTGAATAGCAATCAGCCCCAGCATTTT. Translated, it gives CSSSGVNSNQPQHF.

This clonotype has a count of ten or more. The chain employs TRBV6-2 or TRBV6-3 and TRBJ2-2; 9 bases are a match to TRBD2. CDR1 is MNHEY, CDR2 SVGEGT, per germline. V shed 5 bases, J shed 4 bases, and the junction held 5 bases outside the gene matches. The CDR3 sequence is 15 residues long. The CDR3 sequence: CASSQRGLATGELFF. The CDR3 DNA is TGTGCCAGCAGTCAACGGGGACTAGCCACCGGGGAGCTGTTTTTT.

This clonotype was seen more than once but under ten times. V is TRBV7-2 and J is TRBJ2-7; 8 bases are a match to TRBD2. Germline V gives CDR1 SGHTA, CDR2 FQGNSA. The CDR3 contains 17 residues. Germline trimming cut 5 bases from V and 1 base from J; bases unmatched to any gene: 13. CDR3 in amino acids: CASSRPTSGPISYEQYF. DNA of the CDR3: TGTGCCAGCAGCCGTCCCACTAGCGGCCCAATATCCTACGAGCAGTACTTC.

In DNA form, the CDR3 reads TGCAGCGCGGGAGGGGGGCGAGAAAAACTGTTTTTT. This encodes CSAGGGREKLFF. V gene TRBV29-1 combines with J gene TRBJ1-4; D may be TRBD1 (6 bases). The CDR3 has 12 residues. Trimming removed 7 bases from V and 8 bases from J, with 14 bases in between. CDR1 is SQVTM and CDR2 is ANQGSEA in the germline V gene.

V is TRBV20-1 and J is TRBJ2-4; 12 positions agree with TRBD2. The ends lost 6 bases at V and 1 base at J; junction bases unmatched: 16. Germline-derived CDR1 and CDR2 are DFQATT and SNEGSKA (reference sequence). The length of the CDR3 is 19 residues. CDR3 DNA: TGCAGTGCAATGGCGGGGGCTAGCGGGAGGGCCGGGGCCAAAAACATTCAGTACTTC. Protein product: CSAMAGASGRAGAKNIQYF.

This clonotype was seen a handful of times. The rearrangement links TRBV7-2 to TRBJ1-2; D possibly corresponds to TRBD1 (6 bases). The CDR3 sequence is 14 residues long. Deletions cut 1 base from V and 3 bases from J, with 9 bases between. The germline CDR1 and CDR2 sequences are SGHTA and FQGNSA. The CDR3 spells CASSLGRTDYGYTF. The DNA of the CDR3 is TGTGCCAGCAGCTTAGGACGGACAGACTATGGCTACACCTTC.

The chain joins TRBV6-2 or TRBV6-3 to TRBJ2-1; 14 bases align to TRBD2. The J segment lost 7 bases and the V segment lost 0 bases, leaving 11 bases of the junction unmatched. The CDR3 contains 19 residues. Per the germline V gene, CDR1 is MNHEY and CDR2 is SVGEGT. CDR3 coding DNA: TGTGCCAGCAGTTACTCCTCCGGGACTAGCGGGAGTATGAGTAATGAGCAGTTCTTC. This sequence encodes CASSYSSGTSGSMSNEQFF.

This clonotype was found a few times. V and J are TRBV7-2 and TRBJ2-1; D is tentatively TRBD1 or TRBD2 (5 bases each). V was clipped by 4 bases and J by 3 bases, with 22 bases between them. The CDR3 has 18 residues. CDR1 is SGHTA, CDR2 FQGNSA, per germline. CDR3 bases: TGTGCCAGCAGCTACGGTCGGGACGGACTCCCGGGCTACAATGAGCAGTTCTTC. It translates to CASSYGRDGLPGYNEQFF.

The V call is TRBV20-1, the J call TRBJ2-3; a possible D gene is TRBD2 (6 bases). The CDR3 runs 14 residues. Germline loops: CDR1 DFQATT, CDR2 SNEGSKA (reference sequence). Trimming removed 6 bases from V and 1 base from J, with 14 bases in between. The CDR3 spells CSAPRGVRTDTQYF. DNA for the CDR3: TGCAGTGCCCCGCGGGGCGTCCGCACAGATACGCAGTATTTT.

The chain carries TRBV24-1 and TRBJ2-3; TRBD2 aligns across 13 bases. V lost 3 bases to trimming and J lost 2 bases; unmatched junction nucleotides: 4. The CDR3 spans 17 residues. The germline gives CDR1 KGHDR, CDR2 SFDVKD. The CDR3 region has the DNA TGTGCCACCAGTGATGGGACTAGCGGGGCCCTCACAGATACGCAGTATTTT. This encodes CATSDGTSGALTDTQYF.

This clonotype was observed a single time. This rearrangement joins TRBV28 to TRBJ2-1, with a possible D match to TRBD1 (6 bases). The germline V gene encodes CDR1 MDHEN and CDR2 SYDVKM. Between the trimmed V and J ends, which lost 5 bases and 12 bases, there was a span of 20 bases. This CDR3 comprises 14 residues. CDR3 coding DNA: TGTGCCAGCAGTCCGGGACACCTTCCTCAGGGGCAGTTCTTC. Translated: CASSPGHLPQGQFF.